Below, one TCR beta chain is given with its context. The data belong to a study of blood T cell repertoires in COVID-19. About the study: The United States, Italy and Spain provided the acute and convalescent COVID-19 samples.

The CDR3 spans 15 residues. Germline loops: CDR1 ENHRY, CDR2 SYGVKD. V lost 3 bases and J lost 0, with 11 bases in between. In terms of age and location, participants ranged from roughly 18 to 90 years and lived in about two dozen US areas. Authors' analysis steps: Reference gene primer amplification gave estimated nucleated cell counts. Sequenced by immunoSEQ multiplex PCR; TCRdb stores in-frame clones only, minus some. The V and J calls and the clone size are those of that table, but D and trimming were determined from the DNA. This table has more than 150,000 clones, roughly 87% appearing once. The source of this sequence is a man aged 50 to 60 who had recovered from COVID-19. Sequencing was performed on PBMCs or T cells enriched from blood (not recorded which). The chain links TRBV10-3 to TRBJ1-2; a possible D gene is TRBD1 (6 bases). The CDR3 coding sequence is TGTGCCATCAGTGATCGAGAGGGGGCTAACTATGGCTACACCTTC. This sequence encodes CAISDREGANYGYTF.